A selection of T cell receptor beta chains follows, all from one sample in a study of cytomegalovirus exposure and HLA in healthy donors. Sequenced by immunoSEQ multiplex PCR; TCRdb stores in-frame clones only, minus some. Among about 120,000 clones, about three quarters were seen once, and the ten largest hold 2.5% to 3%. Material: PBMCs. Every receptor here comes from a woman between 55 and 75 years old in good health and CMV-seropositive. CDR3s include the opening cysteine and the closing phenylalanine or tryptophan. D genes are given only for firm matches. Where a row states a size, it is once, few, many or the class of an expanded clone; other rows omit it.

clone_size d_call j_call v_call cdr3_aa cdr3_nt
NA NA TRBJ2-1 TRBV28 CASMLGAVQFF TGTGCCAGCATGCTGGGGGCAGTTCAGTTCTTC
NA TRBD2 TRBJ2-2 TRBV5-1 CASSPGLAGTVNTGELFF TGCGCCAGCAGCCCCGGACTAGCGGGAACCGTGAACACCGGGGAGCTGTTTTTT
NA NA TRBJ2-7 TRBV13 CASSVGYEQYF TGTGCCAGCAGCGTAGGCTACGAGCAGTACTTC
NA NA TRBJ2-1 TRBV6-5 CASSYLGGLLNEQFF TGTGCCAGCAGTTACTTGGGGGGGCTACTCAATGAGCAGTTCTTC
NA TRBD2 TRBJ2-1 TRBV18 CASSPPASGMANEQFF TGTGCCAGCTCACCACCGGCTAGCGGGATGGCGAATGAGCAGTTCTTC
few NA TRBJ2-7 TRBV19 CASSIGSGSYEQYF TGTGCCAGTAGTATTGGTAGCGGCTCCTACGAGCAGTACTTC
NA NA TRBJ2-6 TRBV4-1 CASSHYFYPQARIKAGANVLTF TGCGCCAGCAGCCATTATTTTTACCCACAGGCAAGGATAAAGGCTGGGGCCAACGTCCTGACTTTC
NA TRBD1 TRBJ1-2 TRBV6-6 CASSYYQEGASGYTF TGTGCCAGCAGTTACTATCAAGAGGGGGCTAGTGGCTACACCTTC
NA NA TRBJ2-5 TRBV18 CASSRGETETQYF TGTGCCAGCTCACGGGGGGAGACGGAGACCCAGTACTTC
NA TRBD2 TRBJ2-3 TRBV4-1 CASSQDPGTSGRGDTQYF TGCGCCAGCAGCCAAGATCCCGGGACTAGCGGGAGAGGAGATACGCAGTATTTT
NA TRBD2 TRBJ2-3 TRBV5-1 CASSLAGTSGRASFTDTQYF TGCGCCAGCAGCTTGGCTGGGACTAGCGGGAGGGCCAGCTTTACAGATACGCAGTATTTT
NA NA TRBJ1-2 TRBV7-3 CASSLDIAGKDGYTF TGTGCCAGCAGCTTAGATATCGCAGGGAAGGATGGCTACACCTTC
NA NA TRBJ2-3 TRBV5-1 CASSLMTGSTDTQYF TGCGCCAGCAGCTTGATGACAGGTTCTACAGATACGCAGTATTTT
NA NA TRBJ1-2 TRBV18 CASSPPFPGDINYGYTF TGTGCCAGCTCACCACCGTTTCCGGGAGATATTAACTATGGCTACACCTTC
NA TRBD1 TRBJ1-2 TRBV6-5 CASRQGLLYGYTF TGTGCCAGTAGACAGGGGTTACTCTATGGCTACACCTTC
NA TRBD1 TRBJ2-7 TRBV6-5 CASSPQTGGYEQYF TGTGCCAGCAGCCCTCAGACAGGGGGCTACGAGCAGTACTTC
NA TRBD1 TRBJ1-1 TRBV18 CASSPMSGGDTEAFF TGTGCCAGCTCACCAATGTCAGGGGGTGATACTGAAGCTTTCTTT
NA TRBD1 TRBJ1-2 TRBV27 CASSRADRVWYGYTF TGTGCCAGCAGTCGCGCGGACAGGGTGTGGTATGGCTACACCTTC
NA NA TRBJ1-4 TRBV5-6 CASSSGVREKLFF TGTGCCAGCAGTTCAGGGGTAAGAGAAAAACTGTTTTTT
NA NA TRBJ2-7 TRBV5-6 CASSLGPLSTNGEQYF TGTGCCAGCAGCTTGGGTCCCCTTTCCACTAACGGGGAGCAGTACTTC
NA TRBD2 TRBJ2-3 TRBV4-1 CASSQDLGGRATDTQYF TGCGCCAGCAGCCAAGATCTCGGCGGGAGGGCCACAGATACGCAGTATTTT
NA TRBD2 TRBJ2-1 TRBV27 CAVGTSAMGGAYNEQFF TGTGCCGTTGGGACTAGCGCCATGGGGGGCGCCTACAATGAGCAGTTCTTC
NA NA TRBJ1-2 TRBV5-4 CASSLDSYGYTF TGTGCCAGCAGCCTGGACAGCTATGGCTACACCTTC
once TRBD2 TRBJ2-2 TRBV9 CASSHGTSGSGELFF TGTGCCAGCAGCCATGGGACTAGCGGGTCCGGGGAGCTGTTTTTT
NA NA TRBJ1-3 TRBV28 CASSYRGGFGNTIYF TGTGCCAGCAGTTACCGCGGAGGGTTTGGAAACACCATATATTTT
once TRBD2 TRBJ2-1 TRBV7-2 CASSWDSGGGHGLF TGTGCCAGCAGCTGGGATAGCGGGGGAGGACACGGGCTCTTC
NA TRBD1 TRBJ2-7 TRBV27 CASSSSRQGAFEQYF TGTGCCAGCAGTTCATCCAGACAGGGGGCCTTCGAGCAGTACTTC
NA TRBD1 TRBJ1-3 TRBV28 CASSHLQGARDTIYF TGTGCCAGCAGTCACCTACAGGGGGCGCGGGACACCATATATTTT
NA TRBD1 TRBJ1-4 TRBV15 CATSRRTGFPNEKLFF TGTGCCACCAGCAGACGGACAGGGTTTCCTAATGAAAAACTGTTTTTT
few NA TRBJ2-7 TRBV6-1 CASRFPTGSYEQYF TGTGCCAGCCGGTTCCCTACCGGCTCCTACGAGCAGTACTTC
NA TRBD2 TRBJ2-7 TRBV6-1 CASREPGLAGGFSYEQYF TGTGCCAGCAGGGAACCGGGACTAGCGGGAGGATTCTCCTACGAGCAGTACTTC
NA NA TRBJ1-1 TRBV28 CASSLRGLNTEAFF TGTGCCAGCAGTTTAAGAGGCCTGAACACTGAAGCTTTCTTT
NA TRBD2 TRBJ2-5 TRBV6-5 CASRRPGLAEGQYF TGTGCCAGCAGGCGTCCGGGACTAGCGGAGGGACAGTACTTC
NA NA TRBJ2-5 TRBV7-3 CASSLIGGTQYF TGTGCCAGCAGCTTAATAGGAGGGACCCAGTACTTC
NA NA TRBJ2-2 TRBV7-6 CASSPYRVGELFF TGTGCCAGCAGCCCGTACAGAGTTGGGGAGCTGTTTTTT
NA TRBD1 TRBJ1-5 TRBV5-1 CASSRDRGQPQHF TGCGCCAGCAGCCGGGACAGGGGCCAGCCCCAGCATTTT
NA TRBD1 TRBJ2-2 TRBV7-2 CASSQQGAGELFF TGTGCCAGCAGCCAACAGGGGGCCGGGGAGCTGTTTTTT
NA TRBD1 TRBJ2-5 TRBV9 CASSGRDSLKGETQYF TGTGCCAGCAGCGGCAGGGACAGCCTTAAAGGAGAGACCCAGTACTTC
NA NA TRBJ2-1 TRBV6-1 CASSEYFEQFF TGTGCCAGCAGTGAATATTTTGAGCAGTTCTTC
once TRBD2 TRBJ2-1 TRBV6-6 CASSYLREMTYNEQFF TGTGCCAGCAGTTACCTGCGGGAGATGACCTACAATGAGCAGTTCTTC
NA TRBD2 TRBJ2-1 TRBV7-9 CASSLAREGLHEQFF TGTGCCAGCAGCTTAGCGCGGGAGGGCCTTCATGAGCAGTTCTTC
NA TRBD2 TRBJ2-1 TRBV5-1 CASSLLAGGMNEQFF TGCGCCAGCAGCTTACTAGCGGGAGGGATGAATGAGCAGTTCTTC
NA TRBD2 TRBJ2-1 TRBV14 CASSQAGLAAQYNEQFF TGTGCCAGCAGCCAAGCAGGACTAGCGGCCCAGTACAATGAGCAGTTCTTC
few NA TRBJ1-3 TRBV13 CASRHRDTVGNTIYF TGTGCCAGCAGACATCGAGACACCGTTGGAAACACCATATATTTT
few NA TRBJ2-6 TRBV9 CASSVVPGSGSGANVLTF TGTGCCAGCAGCGTAGTTCCAGGTTCAGGATCTGGGGCCAACGTCCTGACTTTC